The T cell receptor beta chain under discussion was sequenced for a study of vaccination effects on CD4 cells after COVID-19. Sequencing used immunoSEQ multiplex PCR; TCRdb keeps in-frame clones, though not all of them. The table includes tens of thousands of clones, about 71% detected once. Expansion of antigen-specific CD4+ T cells with viral peptide pools was carried out by the ViraFEST assay before sequencing. Cells that had been cultured for 10 days were the source of isolated CD4+ T cells. Vaccine recipients, nucleocapsid antibody negative, had no prior SARS-CoV-2 infection. V was cut by 3 bases and J by 2 bases, with 11 bases left in between. The CDR3 sequence is 15 residues long. The germline V gene has CDR1 MRHNA and CDR2 SNTAGT. Concerning this clone: Antigen unknown.

Study-level points and caveats: Clones arising from infection and from vaccination showed marked clonal contraction late after vaccination. Convalescent patients were scarce in the study, and it lacked early post-infection timepoints.

This receptor was identified in a human donor who received a COVID-19 vaccine. Source: CD4+ T cells from PBMCs cultured with HCoV-OC43 spike peptides, taken before COVID-19 vaccination. Subset given: HCoV-OC43 spike overlapping peptide pool stimulation. V usage is TRBV6-4 and J usage is TRBJ1-5; possible D gene TRBD1, 6 bases. This CDR3 is CASSEQGTGNQPQHF. The CDR3 DNA follows: TGTGCCAGCAGTGAACAGGGTACGGGCAATCAGCCCCAGCATTTT.